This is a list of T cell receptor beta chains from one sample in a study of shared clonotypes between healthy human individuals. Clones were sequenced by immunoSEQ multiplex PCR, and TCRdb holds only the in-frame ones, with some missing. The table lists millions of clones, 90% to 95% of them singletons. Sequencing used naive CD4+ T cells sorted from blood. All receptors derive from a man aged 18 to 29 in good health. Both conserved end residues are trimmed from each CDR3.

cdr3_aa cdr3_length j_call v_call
ASSARQGAKTEAF 13 TRBJ1-1 TRBV28
ASSETPGRGSYEQY 14 TRBJ2-7 TRBV25-1
AWSKGTGELF 10 TRBJ2-2 TRBV30
ASNGPKNSPLH 11 TRBJ1-6 TRBV7-2
ASSFRDGYFEQF 12 TRBJ2-1 TRBV19
ASSPQGAYGYT 11 TRBJ1-2 TRBV5-1
AINEGTGSYEQY 12 TRBJ2-7 TRBV10-3
SVETGGFDEQF 11 TRBJ2-1 TRBV29-1
ASSEGLVGETQY 12 TRBJ2-5 TRBV10-1
ASSESGYQETQY 12 TRBJ2-5 TRBV25-1
ASSLVSYDLAKNIQY 15 TRBJ2-4 TRBV5-1
ASSLGGTGNTIY 12 TRBJ1-3 TRBV5-4
ASSFNGQPQH 10 TRBJ1-5 TRBV27
ASSLAGTGYSPLH 13 TRBJ1-6 TRBV5-1
ASSRQGQGALKTGELF 16 TRBJ2-2 TRBV9
ASSPTGHSNQPQH 13 TRBJ1-5 TRBV18
ASSRAGGNTDTQY 13 TRBJ2-3 TRBV19
ASSLEQGRNQPQH 13 TRBJ1-5 TRBV5-1
ASSPAGGAFTGELF 14 TRBJ2-2 TRBV28
ATSGGGLAGNTIY 13 TRBJ1-3 TRBV15
AISEVAVSSYNEQF 14 TRBJ2-1 TRBV10-3
AWSPFTGGYT 10 TRBJ1-2 TRBV30
ASSYTRTSGSGEQF 14 TRBJ2-1 TRBV6-5
ASSQDSSYNEQF 12 TRBJ2-1 TRBV4-3
AISESWRGPQF 11 TRBJ2-1 TRBV10-3
ASSHRGRDEQY 11 TRBJ2-7 TRBV25-1
ASSSPGGSRGYT 12 TRBJ1-2 TRBV5-6
AISAGQTTTNEKLF 14 TRBJ1-4 TRBV10-3
ASSQETWTVSNQPQH 15 TRBJ1-5 TRBV4-1
ASSLYLAGVHSYEQY 15 TRBJ2-7 TRBV7-2
ASQKDGGAGANVLT 14 TRBJ2-6 TRBV4-1
ATAGGSYNEQF 11 TRBJ2-1 TRBV6-1
ASSSIPGQVTEY 12 TRBJ2-7 TRBV5-1
ASSQVFDRGEKLF 13 TRBJ1-4 TRBV4-3
ASSPTIADRETQY 13 TRBJ2-5 TRBV18
AWTRGSRSGNTIY 13 TRBJ1-3 TRBV30
ASSSGQGNSYNSPLH 15 TRBJ1-6 TRBV11-1
ASSPLGQGSYEQY 13 TRBJ2-7 TRBV18
ASSDSGRGDTQY 12 TRBJ2-3 TRBV7-9
ASSLVGGVNTEAF 13 TRBJ1-1 TRBV7-2
AISDSEKREKLF 12 TRBJ1-4 TRBV10-3
ASSKTRSSYNEQF 13 TRBJ2-1 TRBV11-1
ASSAKPFSNSYEQY 14 TRBJ2-7 TRBV9
AWGGRRGSPYEQY 13 TRBJ2-7 TRBV30
ASSVRVAKNIQY 12 TRBJ2-4 TRBV2
ASSPLSQKNTGELF 14 TRBJ2-2 TRBV18
ASSYQLLNTEAF 12 TRBJ1-1 TRBV6-6
ASTPGTKGNEQY 12 TRBJ2-7 TRBV6-1